A selection of T cell receptor beta chains follows, all from one sample in a study of shared clonotypes between healthy human individuals. Assay used: immunoSEQ multiplex PCR; TCRdb lists only in-frame clones, some missing. Here the sample spans just over 2,000,000 clones, about 95% being singletons. Sample: naive CD8+ T cells sorted from blood. These receptors were taken from a man aged 18 to 30 in good health. Both conserved end residues are part of each CDR3. Each record gives: J gene, V gene, CDR3 protein.

TRBJ2-1,TRBV7-9,CASSSWTSGNNEQFF
TRBJ2-5,TRBV19,CASSEQGIQETQYF
TRBJ2-3,TRBV14,CASSRYNPDTQYF
TRBJ2-3,TRBV9,CASSQGVTASTDTQYF
TRBJ1-1,TRBV5-1,CASSLDGLNTEAFF
TRBJ2-1,TRBV7-9,CASSAHGRDFNNEQFF
TRBJ2-5,TRBV7-9,CASSLSGGEVETQYF
TRBJ2-1,TRBV6-1,CASSGWVASGYNEQFF
TRBJ1-6,TRBV30,CAWRVQNNSPLHF
TRBJ2-7,TRBV5-5,CASRRADWEQYF
TRBJ2-3,TRBV10-3,CAISENVDFTDTQYF
TRBJ1-2,TRBV27,CASSLSRSYGYTF
TRBJ2-5,TRBV20-1,CSVQQETQYF
TRBJ2-7,TRBV2,CARRDRGVYEQYF
TRBJ1-2,TRBV28,CASSWETRLYGYTF
TRBJ2-5,TRBV10-3,CAIKGGGSETQYF
TRBJ2-7,TRBV5-1,CASSLWEGAYEQYF
TRBJ2-2,TRBV6-6,CASRRTSVGDTGELFF
TRBJ1-1,TRBV30,CAWSSVLLGDTEAFF
TRBJ1-3,TRBV7-9,CATPRQDSGNTIYF
TRBJ2-1,TRBV30,CAWSSVGYNEQFF
TRBJ2-1,TRBV9,CASSVEIGGAYNEQFF
TRBJ2-3,TRBV4-3,CASSQDLRFGRHTDTQYF
TRBJ2-7,TRBV15,CATSRDPSYEQYF
TRBJ2-7,TRBV9,CASSVDEIGGGAYEQYF
TRBJ1-4,TRBV5-4,CASSDSSGDNEKLFF
TRBJ2-2,TRBV7-9,CASSSDPDTGELFF
TRBJ2-7,TRBV23-1,CASSHPGEAYEQYF
TRBJ2-7,TRBV7-8,CASSLVEGSPEQYF
TRBJ2-1,TRBV9,CASSVSDRGIDEQFF
TRBJ1-3,TRBV4-1,CASSQEEAVNSGNTIYF
TRBJ1-6,TRBV7-9,CASSFVGQGDNSPLHF
TRBJ2-3,TRBV4-3,CASSQESPAGEGGDTQYF
TRBJ2-5,TRBV6-6,CASSNGPHRLETQYF
TRBJ2-7,TRBV6-6,CASSLTGGIYEQYF
TRBJ1-2,TRBV9,CASSGGGDLTQTNYGYTF